The text below deals with one T cell receptor beta chain. Looked up from germline, CDR1 is GTSNPN and CDR2 is SVGIG (reference sequence). V was pared by 0 bases and J by 2 bases, with 9 bases between. This CDR3 contains 14 residues. This entry comes from a study of technical replicates of blood from several donors. TCRdb's table, derived via immunoSEQ multiplex PCR, lists solely in-frame clones and lacks some. The sample includes tens of thousands of clones, 80% to 95% of them seen just once. The chain uses TRBV30 and TRBJ2-3; D is possibly TRBD1 (5 bases). Sequenced: T cells isolated from PBMCs. The clonotype was recovered from a human donor in good health. The CDR3 coding sequence is TGTGCCTGGAGTGTACAGGTGAACACAGATACGCAGTATTTT. Its translation: CAWSVQVNTDTQYF.